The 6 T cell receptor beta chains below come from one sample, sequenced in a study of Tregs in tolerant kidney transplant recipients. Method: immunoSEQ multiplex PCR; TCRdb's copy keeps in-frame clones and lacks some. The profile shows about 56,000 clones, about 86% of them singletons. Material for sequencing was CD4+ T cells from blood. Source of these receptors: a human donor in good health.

CDR3 DNA sequence: TGTGCCAGCAGCCAAGGACTAGACACCGGGGAGCTGTTTTTT. Its protein is CASSQGLDTGELFF. This sequence joins TRBV7-2 and TRBJ2-2; 7 bases align to TRBD2. The CDR3 contains 14 residues. Per germline, CDR1 SGHTA and CDR2 FQGNSA. V lost 5 bases and J lost 3; bases outside the gene matches: 3.

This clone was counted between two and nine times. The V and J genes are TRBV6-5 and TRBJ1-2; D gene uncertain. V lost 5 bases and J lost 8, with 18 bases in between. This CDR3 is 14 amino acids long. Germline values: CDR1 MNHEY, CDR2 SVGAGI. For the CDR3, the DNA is TGTGCCAGCAGTAGCGACGGGATTCCGAGGGGCTACACCTTC. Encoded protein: CASSSDGIPRGYTF.

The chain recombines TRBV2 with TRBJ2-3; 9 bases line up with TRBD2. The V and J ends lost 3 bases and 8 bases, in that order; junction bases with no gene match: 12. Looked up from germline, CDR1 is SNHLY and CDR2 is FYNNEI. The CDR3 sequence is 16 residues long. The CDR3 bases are TGTGCCAGCAGTGACAGGGCGGGAGGGTTTCAGAGTACGCAGTATTTT. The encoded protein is CASSDRAGGFQSTQYF.

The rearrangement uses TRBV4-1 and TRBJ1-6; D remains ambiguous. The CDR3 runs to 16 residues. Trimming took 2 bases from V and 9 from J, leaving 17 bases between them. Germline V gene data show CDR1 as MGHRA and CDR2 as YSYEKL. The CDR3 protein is CASSQLPTIVRSPLHF. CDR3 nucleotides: TGCGCCAGCAGCCAACTACCCACAATAGTTCGTTCACCCCTCCACTTT.

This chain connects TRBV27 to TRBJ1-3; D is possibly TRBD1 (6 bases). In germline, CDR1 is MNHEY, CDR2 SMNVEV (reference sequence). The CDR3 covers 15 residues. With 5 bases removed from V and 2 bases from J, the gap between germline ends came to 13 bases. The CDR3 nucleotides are TGTGCCAGCAGTCTCTTTGGGGGCGCTGGAAACACCATATATTTT. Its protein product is CASSLFGGAGNTIYF.

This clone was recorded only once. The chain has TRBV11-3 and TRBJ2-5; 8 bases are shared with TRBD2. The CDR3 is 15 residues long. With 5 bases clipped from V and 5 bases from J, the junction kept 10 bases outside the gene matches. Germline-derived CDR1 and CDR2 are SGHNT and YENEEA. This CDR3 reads CASSKTGTRSETQYF. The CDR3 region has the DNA TGTGCCAGCAGCAAAACCGGGACTAGAAGTGAGACCCAGTACTTC.